This T cell receptor (beta chain) appears in the sequencing data of a study of T cells expressing NK-cell markers. Overall study results and limits: Of CD8+ T cells, about 1.0-7.5% belonged to dominant NKG2C+ clonotypes in roughly six donors.

Worth noting for this clonotype: The antigen remains undetermined.

It was by 5'RACE template switching with UMIs that TCR beta cDNA was made. TCRdb re-called the 5' RACE reads; one entry per CDR3 protein, DNA not given. The table for this sample gives about 460,000 distinct CDR3 sequences. CDR1 is SQVTM, CDR2 ANQGSEA, per germline. CDR3 length: 13 residues. The rearrangement links TRBV29-1 to TRBJ1-2; TCRdb returns TRBD1, unconfirmable since there is no DNA. Material for sequencing was blood T cells: a sorted CD56 or NKG2C T cell subset, CD4+ or CD8+ T cells, or bulk PBMC T cells (not recorded which). This receptor was taken from a woman aged 45-60 years in good health. This CDR3 is CSVETGTVFGYTF. The whole variable domain, remainder taken from reference TRBV29-1 and TRBJ1-2, is SAVISQKPSRDICQRGTSLTIQCQVDSQVTMMFWYRQQPGQSLTLIATANQGSEATYESGFVIDKFPISRPNLTFSTLTVSNMSPEDSSIYLCSVETGTVFGYTFGSGTRLTVV.